A selection of T cell receptor beta chains follows, all from one sample in a study of blood T cell repertoires in COVID-19. Assay: immunoSEQ multiplex PCR; the TCRdb copy retains only in-frame clones and omits some. The table lists about 270,000 clones, about nine tenths of them singletons. The sample comprised PBMCs or T cells enriched from blood (not recorded which). These receptors originate from a woman aged 45 to 65 who had recovered from COVID-19. Both conserved end residues are part of each CDR3.

TRBV18 | CASSPRTGDNSPLHF
TRBV27 | CASSLLQGSQEQYF
TRBV7-3 | CASSPQRGAEQYF
TRBV7-9 | CASSLYGTGGIQPQHF
TRBV28 | CANRDRGNSPLHF
TRBV3-1/TRBV3-2 | CASSQARGPGSGNTIYF
TRBV4-2 | CASSQLGLAASGAEQYF
TRBV7-9 | CASSPRTTGALLNTGELFF
TRBV30 | CAWSVSGVTTKNIQYF
TRBV19 | CASSTPGVSNQPQHF
TRBV3-1/TRBV3-2 | CASSQVEGTEAFF
TRBV28 | CASSFQGAVYEQYF
TRBV28 | CASSLSVRGTFF
TRBV7-2 | CASSPRNGQGVYGYTF
TRBV28 | CASSLLRTSGRAWTGELFF
TRBV11-3 | CASSRQGAVNTGELFF
TRBV20-1 | CSASSPRDTYEQYF
TRBV7-2 | CASSLDRTSSYEQYF
TRBV7-2 | CASSLGQGANYGYTF
TRBV28 | CASSWTEYSNQPQHF
TRBV9 | CASSLRLDNEQFF
TRBV18 | CASSPRAGPNNEQFF
TRBV5-5 | CASSTATVNPSYEQYF
TRBV10-3 | CAISEPGRANYGYTF
TRBV15 | CATSRDVSSRGNEQFF